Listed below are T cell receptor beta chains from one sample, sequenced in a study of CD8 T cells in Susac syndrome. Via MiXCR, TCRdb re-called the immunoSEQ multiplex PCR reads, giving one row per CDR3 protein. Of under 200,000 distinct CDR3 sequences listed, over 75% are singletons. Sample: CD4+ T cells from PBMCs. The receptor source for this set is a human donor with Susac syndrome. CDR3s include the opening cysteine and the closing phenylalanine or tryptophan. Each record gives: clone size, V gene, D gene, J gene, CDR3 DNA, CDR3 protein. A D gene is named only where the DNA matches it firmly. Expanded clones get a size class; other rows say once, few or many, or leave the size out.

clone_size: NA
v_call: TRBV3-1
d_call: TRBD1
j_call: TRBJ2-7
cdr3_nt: TGTGCCAGCAGCCGATGGGACAGGGGATACGAGCAGTACTTC
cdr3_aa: CASSRWDRGYEQYF

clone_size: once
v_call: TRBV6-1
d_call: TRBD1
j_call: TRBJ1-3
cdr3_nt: TGTGCCAGCCTTGACCCCCGGACAGGGGAAGGAAACACCATATATTTT
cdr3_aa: CASLDPRTGEGNTIYF

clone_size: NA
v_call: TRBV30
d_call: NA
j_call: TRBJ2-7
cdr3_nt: TGTGCCTGCGTGGTTGAAAACTACGAGCAGTACTTC
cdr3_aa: CACVVENYEQYF

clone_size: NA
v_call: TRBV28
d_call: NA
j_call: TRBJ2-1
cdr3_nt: TGTGCCAGCAGTCCCCGCCGGCAGGGTGAGCAGTTCTTC
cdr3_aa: CASSPRRQGEQFF

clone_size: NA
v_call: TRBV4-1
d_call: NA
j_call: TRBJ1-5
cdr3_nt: TGCGCCAGCAGCCAAGGGGCAGGAGGCAATCAGCCCCAGCATTTT
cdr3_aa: CASSQGAGGNQPQHF

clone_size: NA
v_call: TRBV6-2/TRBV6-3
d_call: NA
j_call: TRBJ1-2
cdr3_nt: TGTGCCAGCAGTCGACAGTCCTATGGCTACACCTTC
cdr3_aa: CASSRQSYGYTF

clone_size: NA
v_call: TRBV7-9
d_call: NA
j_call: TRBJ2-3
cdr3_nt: TGTGCCAGCAGCTTCGGGACAACTAGCACAGATACGCAGTATTTT
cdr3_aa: CASSFGTTSTDTQYF

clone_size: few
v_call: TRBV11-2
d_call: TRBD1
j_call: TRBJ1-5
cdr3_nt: TGTGCCAGCAGCATGGGACAGGGTAATCAGCCCCAGCATTTT
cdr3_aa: CASSMGQGNQPQHF

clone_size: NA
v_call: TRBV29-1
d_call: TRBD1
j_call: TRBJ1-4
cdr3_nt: TGCAGCGCAAAGAGGACAGGGGGCGCGGAAAAACTGTTTTTT
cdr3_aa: CSAKRTGGAEKLFF

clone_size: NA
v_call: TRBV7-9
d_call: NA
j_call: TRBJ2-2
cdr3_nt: TGTGCCAGCAGCCGATCGGGTCTCAAAGGGGGCACCGGGGAGCTGTTTTTT
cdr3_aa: CASSRSGLKGGTGELFF

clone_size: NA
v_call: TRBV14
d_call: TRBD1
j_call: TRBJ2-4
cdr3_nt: TGTGCCAGCAGCCAACACGCGGGACAGGGTTCCTCTAACATTCAGTACTTC
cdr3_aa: CASSQHAGQGSSNIQYF

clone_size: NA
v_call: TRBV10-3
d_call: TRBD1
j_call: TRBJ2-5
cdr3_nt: TGTGCCATCAGTCCCGGGACAGCGGCCGAGACCCAGTACTTC
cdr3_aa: CAISPGTAAETQYF

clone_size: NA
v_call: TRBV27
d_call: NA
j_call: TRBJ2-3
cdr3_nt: TGTGCCAGCAGTCGATTAACTCGGGCAGATACGCAGTATTTT
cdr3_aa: CASSRLTRADTQYF

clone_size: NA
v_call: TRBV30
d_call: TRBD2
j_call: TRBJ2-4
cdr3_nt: TGTGCCTGGGCTAGAACGGGGGGCATTCAGTACTTC
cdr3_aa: CAWARTGGIQYF

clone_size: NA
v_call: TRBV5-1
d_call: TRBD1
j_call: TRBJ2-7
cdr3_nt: TGCGCCAGCAGCTCCCTTTATAGGGACAGATACTACGAGCAGTACTTC
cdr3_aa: CASSSLYRDRYYEQYF

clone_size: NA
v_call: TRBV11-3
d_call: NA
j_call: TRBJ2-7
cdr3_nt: TGTGCCAGCAGCTTCCAGGGGGAGGACGAGCAGTACTTC
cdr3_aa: CASSFQGEDEQYF

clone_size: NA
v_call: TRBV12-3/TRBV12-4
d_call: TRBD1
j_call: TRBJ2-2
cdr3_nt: TGTGCCAGCAGTTTACACAGGGGATCCACCGGGGAGCTGTTTTTT
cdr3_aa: CASSLHRGSTGELFF

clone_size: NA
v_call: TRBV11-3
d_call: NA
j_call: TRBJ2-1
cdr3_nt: TGTGCCAGCAGCTTAGCGGAGTCCCGGAATGAGCAGTTCTTC
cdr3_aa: CASSLAESRNEQFF

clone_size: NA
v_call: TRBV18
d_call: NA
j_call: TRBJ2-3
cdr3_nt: TGTGCCAGCTCACCGGGGGGACCCACAGATACGCAGTATTTT
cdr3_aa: CASSPGGPTDTQYF

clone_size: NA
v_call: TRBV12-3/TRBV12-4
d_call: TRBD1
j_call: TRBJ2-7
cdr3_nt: TGTGCCAGCAGGCAAGGGGGCAATTCCTACGAGCAGTACTTC
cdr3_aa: CASRQGGNSYEQYF

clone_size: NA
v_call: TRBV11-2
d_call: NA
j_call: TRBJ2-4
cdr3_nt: TGTGCCAGCAGCTTCTTCTTTCAGTACTTC
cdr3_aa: CASSFFFQYF

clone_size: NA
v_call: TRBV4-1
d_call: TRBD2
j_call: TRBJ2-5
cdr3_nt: TGCGCCAGCAGCCAAGAGGCGCCTAGCGGAAAGGGCGGGACCCAGTACTTC
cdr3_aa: CASSQEAPSGKGGTQYF

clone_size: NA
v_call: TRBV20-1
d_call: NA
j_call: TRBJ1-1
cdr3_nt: TGCAGTGCGGATATAAATTACGGCACTGAAGCTTTCTTT
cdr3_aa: CSADINYGTEAFF